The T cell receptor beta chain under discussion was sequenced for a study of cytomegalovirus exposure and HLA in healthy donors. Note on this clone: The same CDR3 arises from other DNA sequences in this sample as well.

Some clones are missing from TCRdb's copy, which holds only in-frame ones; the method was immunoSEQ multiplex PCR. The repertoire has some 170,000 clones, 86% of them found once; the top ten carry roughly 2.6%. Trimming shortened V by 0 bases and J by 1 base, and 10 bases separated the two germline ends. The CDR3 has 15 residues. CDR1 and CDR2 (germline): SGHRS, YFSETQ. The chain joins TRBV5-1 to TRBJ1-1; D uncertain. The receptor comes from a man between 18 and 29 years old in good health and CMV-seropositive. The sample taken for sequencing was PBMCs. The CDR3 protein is CASSLAGVGNTEAFF. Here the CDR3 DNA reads TGCGCCAGCAGCTTGGCCGGGGTGGGGAACACTGAAGCTTTCTTT.